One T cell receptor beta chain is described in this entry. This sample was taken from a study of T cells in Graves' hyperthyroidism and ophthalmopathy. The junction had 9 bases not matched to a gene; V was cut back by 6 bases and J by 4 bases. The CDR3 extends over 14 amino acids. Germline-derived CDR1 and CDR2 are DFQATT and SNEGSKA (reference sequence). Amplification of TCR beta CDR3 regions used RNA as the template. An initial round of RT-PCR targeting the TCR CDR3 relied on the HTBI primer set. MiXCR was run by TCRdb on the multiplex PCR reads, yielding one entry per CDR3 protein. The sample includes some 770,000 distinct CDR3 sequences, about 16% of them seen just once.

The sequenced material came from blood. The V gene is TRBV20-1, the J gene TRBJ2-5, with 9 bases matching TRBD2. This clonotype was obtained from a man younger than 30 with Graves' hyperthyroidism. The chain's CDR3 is CSAQSLSGRETQYF. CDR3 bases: TGCAGTGCCCAATCCCTTAGCGGGAGAGAGACCCAGTACTTC.